This entry features one TCR beta chain sequence. The data stem from a study of PD-L1 blockade in urothelial cancer. Turning to the study itself: When blood samples were assessed, the median T cell count was 141,255.

Generated by immunoSEQ multiplex PCR, the TCRdb table keeps only in-frame clones and is missing some. In the table there are 70,000 to 75,000 clones, around 80% of which are singletons. The source material was PBMCs, sampled around atezolizumab (anti-PD-L1) treatment. The TCR comes from a man between 65 and 85 years old with urothelial cancer.

The CDR3 DNA follows: TGTGCCAGCAGCAATCGGGAGTACAATGAGCAGTTCTTC. Protein: CASSNREYNEQFF. The chain combines TRBV21-1 with TRBJ2-1; the table names TRBD2, a call not compared with the DNA. TRBV21-1 is marked as a pseudogene. This CDR3 region has 13 residues.